Listed below are T cell receptor beta chains from one sample, sequenced in a study of shared T cell receptors in the human thymus. Clones were read by immunoSEQ multiplex PCR, and TCRdb kept only the in-frame ones, dropping some. This sample yields around 730,000 clones, of which over 75% are seen a single time; 0.0095% to 0.013% belongs to the top ten. This same sample was also part of a study on human thymus T cells.

Sequenced sample: thymocytes. The receptors originated from a girl under three years old with a congenital heart defect. Each CDR3 is given with its conserved first and last residue. The D gene is left open where the match is weak. Expanded clones are given a class, and other clones once, few, many or no size at all.

size | J | D | V | CDR3 | DNA
- | TRBJ1-2 | - | TRBV5-6 | CASSLAKPNYGYTF | TGTGCCAGCAGCTTGGCTAAACCTAACTATGGCTACACCTTC
- | TRBJ2-5 | - | TRBV5-1 | CASSLTGLQETQYF | TGCGCCAGCAGCTTGACAGGGCTCCAAGAGACCCAGTACTTC
- | TRBJ2-5 | TRBD2 | TRBV4-1 | CASSQGLAGETQYF | TGCGCCAGCAGCCAAGGGTTAGCGGGGGAGACCCAGTACTTC
- | TRBJ2-7 | - | TRBV5-1 | CASSLVGVTHSPQNYEQYF | TGCGCCAGCAGCTTGGTAGGGGTCACCCACTCACCACAGAACTACGAGCAGTACTTC
- | TRBJ2-7 | TRBD2 | TRBV19 | CASSTPGGGGRLREQYF | TGTGCCAGTAGTACCCCGGGGGGTGGAGGGCGACTACGGGAGCAGTACTTC
- | TRBJ2-5 | - | TRBV10-3 | CAISAGTREEETQYF | TGTGCCATCAGTGCCGGGACAAGGGAAGAAGAGACCCAGTACTTC
- | TRBJ1-1 | - | TRBV16 | CASSQLQSRGGDPRVNTEAFF | TGTGCCAGCAGCCAACTTCAATCTCGGGGGGGGGACCCCCGGGTGAACACTGAAGCTTTCTTT
- | TRBJ1-1 | - | TRBV6-1 | CASSRRTDLITEAFF | TGTGCCAGCAGTCGAAGGACAGACTTGATCACTGAAGCTTTCTTT
- | TRBJ2-7 | - | TRBV6-1 | CASSDRGDEQYF | TGTGCCAGCAGTGACAGGGGGGACGAGCAGTACTTC
- | TRBJ2-7 | TRBD1 | TRBV4-1 | CASSQAGGQGIYEQYF | TGCGCCAGCAGCCAAGCGGGGGGACAGGGGATATACGAGCAGTACTTC
- | TRBJ2-7 | - | TRBV7-2 | CASSLVPAVPYEQYF | TGTGCCAGCAGCTTAGTCCCAGCGGTTCCCTACGAGCAGTACTTC
- | TRBJ2-7 | - | TRBV7-6 | CASSLAPGTGSYEQYF | TGTGCCAGCAGCTTAGCGCCCGGGACTGGGAGTTACGAGCAGTACTTC
- | TRBJ1-4 | - | TRBV28 | CASSMSDRATNEKLFF | TGTGCCAGCAGTATGAGCGACAGAGCAACTAATGAAAAACTGTTTTTT
- | TRBJ1-2 | TRBD1 | TRBV28 | CASSPTGENYGYTF | TGTGCCAGCAGTCCCACAGGGGAGAACTATGGCTACACCTTC
once | TRBJ1-1 | - | TRBV27 | CASSLGRNTEAFF | TGTGCCAGCAGTTTGGGCAGGAACACTGAAGCTTTCTTT
- | TRBJ1-1 | TRBD1 | TRBV4-1 | CASSPLGTGYATEAFF | TGCGCCAGCAGCCCTCTGGGGACAGGCTATGCCACTGAAGCTTTCTTT
- | TRBJ1-1 | - | TRBV9 | CASSSKDSDLTVNTEAFF | TGTGCCAGCAGCTCTAAGGACAGCGACCTTACCGTGAACACTGAAGCTTTCTTT
- | TRBJ2-3 | TRBD2 | TRBV18 | CASSPTSGGACPDTQYF | TGTGCCAGCTCACCGACTAGCGGGGGGGCTTGCCCAGATACGCAGTATTTT
- | TRBJ1-6 | - | TRBV11-2 | CASSLQRGNNSPLHF | TGTGCCAGCAGCCTCCAGCGAGGGAATAATTCACCCCTCCACTTT
- | TRBJ1-2 | - | TRBV6-1 | CASSEGAGAHGYTF | TGTGCCAGCAGTGAAGGGGCAGGGGCACATGGCTACACCTTC
- | TRBJ1-2 | TRBD1 | TRBV2 | CASSENRGASSYGYTF | TGTGCCAGCAGTGAAAACAGGGGCGCATCCTCCTATGGCTACACCTTT
- | TRBJ2-5 | TRBD2 | TRBV7-9 | CASSGTRILETQYF | TGTGCCAGCAGTGGGACTAGAATCTTAGAGACCCAGTACTTC
- | TRBJ1-3 | - | TRBV7-2 | CASRPQQGGSGNTIYF | TGTGCCAGCAGACCTCAGCAGGGTGGTTCTGGAAACACCATATATTTT
- | TRBJ1-2 | - | TRBV5-1 | CASSPYCGGGYTF | TGCGCCAGCAGTCCGTATTGTGGGGGCGGCTACACCTTC
- | TRBJ2-5 | TRBD1 | TRBV5-1 | CASVRDSHQETQYF | TGCGCCAGCGTGAGGGACAGCCACCAAGAGACCCAGTACTTC
- | TRBJ2-5 | TRBD2 | TRBV5-1 | CASSGASGGAAETQYF | TGCGCCAGCAGCGGAGCTAGCGGGGGGGCCGCAGAGACCCAGTACTTC
- | TRBJ2-5 | TRBD2 | TRBV2 | CASTSSGGIGETQYF | TGTGCCAGCACGAGTAGCGGGGGGATTGGGGAGACCCAGTACTTC
- | TRBJ2-3 | - | TRBV2 | CASSDESAGSTDTQYF | TGTGCCAGCAGTGATGAAAGCGCAGGGAGCACAGATACGCAGTATTTT
- | TRBJ2-2 | TRBD1 | TRBV6-4 | CASSGDRPGQGRELFF | TGTGCCAGCAGTGGCGACAGGCCGGGACAGGGAAGGGAGCTGTTTTTT
- | TRBJ2-4 | - | TRBV30 | CAWSGRARGKAKNIQYF | TGTGCCTGGAGTGGCCGGGCCCGAGGGAAGGCCAAAAACATTCAGTACTTC
- | TRBJ1-1 | TRBD1 | TRBV19 | CASSTQYSPDTDGQDTEAFF | TGTGCCAGTAGTACCCAGTATAGCCCTGATACGGACGGACAGGACACTGAAGCTTTCTTT
- | TRBJ1-6 | TRBD1 | TRBV5-6 | CASSLARGDRVNNSPLHF | TGTGCCAGCAGCTTGGCCCGCGGAGACAGGGTAAATAATTCACCCCTCCACTTT
- | TRBJ2-5 | TRBD1 | TRBV5-1 | CASSYTGTAAYQETQYF | TGCGCCAGCAGCTACACTGGGACAGCTGCGTACCAAGAGACCCAGTACTTC
- | TRBJ1-2 | - | TRBV21-1 | CASSKVPGQGVNYGYTF | TGTGCCAGCAGCAAGGTCCCGGGACAGGGAGTTAACTATGGCTACACCTTC
- | TRBJ2-6 | - | TRBV5-8 | CASSRDTRETGANVLTF | TGTGCCAGCAGCCGAGACACGAGAGAGACTGGGGCCAACGTCCTGACTTTC
few | TRBJ1-4 | TRBD1 | TRBV6-5 | CASSRQGPTNEKLFF | TGTGCCAGCAGTCGACAGGGACCAACTAATGAAAAACTGTTTTTT
- | TRBJ2-2 | - | TRBV4-1 | CASSQDRRSTGELFF | TGCGCCAGCAGCCAAGATCGGCGGAGTACCGGGGAGCTGTTTTTT
- | TRBJ1-2 | - | TRBV7-4 | CASSLVPGNYGYTF | TGTGCCAGCAGCTTAGTCCCAGGCAACTATGGCTACACCTTC
- | TRBJ2-3 | - | TRBV6-1 | CASSEALGQRTDTQYF | TGTGCCAGCAGTGAAGCGCTGGGGCAGCGCACAGATACGCAGTATTTT
- | TRBJ2-5 | - | TRBV5-6 | CASSLVTDPQETQYF | TGTGCCAGCAGCTTGGTTACAGATCCGCAAGAGACCCAGTACTTC
- | TRBJ2-1 | - | TRBV4-2 | CASSQRRDNEQFF | TGTGCCAGCAGCCAACGCAGGGACAATGAGCAGTTCTTC
- | TRBJ1-5 | TRBD1 | TRBV7-6 | CASSAGQGAGNQPQHF | TGTGCCAGCAGCGCGGGACAGGGGGCAGGCAATCAGCCCCAGCATTTT
- | TRBJ1-1 | TRBD1 | TRBV6-1 | CASSERLNRGTGTDTEAFF | TGTGCCAGCAGTGAAAGGTTAAATCGGGGGACAGGGACGGACACTGAAGCTTTCTTT
- | TRBJ1-2 | - | TRBV2 | CASSEARALYGYTF | TGTGCCAGCAGTGAAGCGCGGGCACTCTATGGCTACACCTTC
once | TRBJ1-6 | - | TRBV7-6 | CASSLATEYEDSPLHF | TGTGCCAGCAGCTTAGCGACAGAGTATGAGGATTCACCCCTCCACTTT
- | TRBJ2-3 | TRBD2 | TRBV4-2 | CASSHPSGGLAGGIKGNTQYF | TGTGCCAGCAGCCATCCTTCAGGGGGACTAGCGGGGGGGATCAAGGGGAATACGCAGTATTTT
- | TRBJ1-5 | TRBD1 | TRBV28 | CASSCGRRDRGRFSPSQHF | TGTGCCAGCAGTTGTGGGAGAAGGGACAGGGGGCGATTTTCCCCCTCCCAGCATTTT
- | TRBJ1-5 | TRBD1 | TRBV5-6 | CASSLGQGCIQPQHF | TGTGCCAGCAGCCTGGGACAGGGGTGTATTCAGCCCCAGCATTTT
- | TRBJ2-2 | - | TRBV18 | CASSLPGINGGTGELFF | TGTGCCAGCTCACTACCTGGGATAAACGGGGGAACCGGGGAGCTGTTTTTT
- | TRBJ1-4 | - | TRBV7-6 | CASSVDRGRGEKLFF | TGTGCCAGCAGCGTCGACCGAGGACGAGGGGAAAAACTGTTTTTT
once | TRBJ1-1 | - | TRBV10-3 | CAISSGADRTEAFF | TGTGCCATCTCCTCAGGGGCGGATCGCACTGAAGCTTTCTTT
- | TRBJ1-5 | - | TRBV2 | CASSERGYSNQPQHF | TGTGCCAGCAGTGAACGGGGGTATAGCAATCAGCCCCAGCATTTT
- | TRBJ2-5 | - | TRBV14 | CASSPQVPREQETQYF | TGTGCCAGCAGCCCCCAAGTTCCCAGGGAACAAGAGACCCAGTACTTC
- | TRBJ1-5 | - | TRBV27 | CASNPSQGNQPQHF | TGTGCCAGCAACCCCTCACAGGGAAATCAGCCCCAGCATTTT
- | TRBJ1-3 | - | TRBV15 | CATSSSDRKAGNTIYF | TGTGCCACCAGCAGCTCGGACAGAAAGGCTGGAAACACCATATATTTT
- | TRBJ2-2 | - | TRBV6-5 | CASSRTAGELFF | TGTGCCAGCAGTCGGACAGCCGGGGAGCTGTTTTTT
- | TRBJ2-4 | - | TRBV6-1 | CSGGGGNIQYF | TGTTCGGGGGGAGGGGGGAACATTCAGTACTTC